This TCR beta chain appears in the sequencing data of a study of OX40 agonist ivuxolimab in advanced cancers. Germline CDR1 is SGDLS and CDR2 is YYNGEE. V lost 2 bases and J lost 4; bases outside the gene matches: 6. The CDR3 has 14 amino acids. The assay was immunoSEQ multiplex PCR, and TCRdb's table has in-frame clones only and misses some. The sample includes roughly 46,000 clones, approximately 85% seen only once; the top ten take over 50%. This clone has only one observation. The sequence was obtained from an adult with an advanced solid tumor such as melanoma, head and neck, liver or kidney cancer. This chain links TRBV9 with TRBJ2-7, with TRBD2 identical over 7 bases. The sample consisted of CD4+ or CD8+ T cells sorted from blood, taken in a trial of the OX40 agonist ivuxolimab. The CDR3, as DNA: TGTGCCAGCAGCGTTAGCGGGCAGAGTTACGAGCAGTACTTC. It translates to CASSVSGQSYEQYF.